These 3 T cell receptor beta chains came from one sample sequenced in a study of identical twins. TCRdb ran MiXCR on the 5' RACE reads and lists one entry per CDR3 protein. The sample records approximately 500,000 distinct CDR3 sequences, roughly 15% being singletons. The data also belong to a second study, concerning yellow fever vaccine responses in identical twins.

Sequences were obtained from CD4+ T cells sorted from blood. The receptor set was obtained from a woman aged 18-29 years in good health.

In its sample, this clonotype was seen a few times. This sequence joins TRBV7-9 and TRBJ1-2; D is undetermined. The CDR3 runs to 13 residues. The V and J ends lost 2 bases and 7 bases respectively, with 11 bases between them. Germline values: CDR1 SEHNR, CDR2 FQNEAQ (reference sequence). CDR3 sequence (DNA): TGTGCCAGCAGCTTATACCCGGAACCTGGCTACACCTTC. Translation: CASSLYPEPGYTF.

This clonotype was seen a few times. CDR3 nucleotide sequence: TGCGCCAGCAGCTTAACGGGGGAGATGACGGATACGCAGTATTTT. Its translation: CASSLTGEMTDTQYF. The V and J genes are TRBV5-1 and TRBJ2-3, with D possibly being TRBD2 (6 bases). Trimming shortened V by 2 bases and J by 6 bases, and 16 bases separated the two germline ends. The CDR3 has 15 residues. The germline V gene encodes CDR1 SGHRS and CDR2 YFSETQ.

The chain joins TRBV20-1 to TRBJ1-1; D remains unclear. The CDR3 has 14 residues. CDR1 and CDR2 from the germline V gene are DFQATT and SNEGSKA (reference sequence). Deletions cut 6 bases from V and 1 base from J, with 15 bases between. The CDR3 here is CSAPRGAENTEAFF. In DNA, the CDR3 is TGCAGTGCCCCACGGGGAGCGGAGAACACTGAAGCTTTCTTT.